Listed here are 10 T cell receptor beta chains from one sample, sequenced in a study of blood T cell repertoires in COVID-19. TCRdb's table, derived via immunoSEQ multiplex PCR, lists solely in-frame clones and lacks some. Of 100,000 to 110,000 clones in the sample, more than 75% were seen once. The sample taken for sequencing was peripheral blood. Every receptor here comes from a human donor in a cohort sampled during active COVID-19.

The chain uses TRBV7-8 and TRBJ1-2, with 9 nucleotides matching TRBD1. Germline V CDR1 and CDR2: SGHVS, FQNEAQ. V trimming: 3 bases; J trimming: 3 bases; junction bases outside the gene matches: 8. There are 16 residues in the CDR3. The CDR3 is CASSFSGGTGHYGYTF. CDR3 in DNA: TGTGCCAGCAGCTTTAGCGGGGGGACAGGGCACTATGGCTACACCTTC.

This sequence joins TRBV4-1 and TRBJ2-6; TRBD1 matches at 7 bases. The V gene's germline CDR1 is MGHRA and CDR2 YSYEKL. The trim removed 0 bases at V and 3 bases at J, leaving 11 bases unmatched. The CDR3 is 19 amino acids. In DNA, the CDR3 is TGCGCCAGCAGCCAAGATTCGAGTGAGGGGGCGCGTGGGGCCAACGTCCTGACTTTC. Amino acid sequence: CASSQDSSEGARGANVLTF.

CDR3 protein: CASSLDGRHEQYF. The CDR3 DNA follows: TGTGCCAGCAGCTTGGACGGGAGACACGAGCAGTACTTC. The chain employs TRBV5-4 and TRBJ2-7, with D possibly TRBD2 on 6 matching bases. V lost 0 bases and J lost 5, with 9 bases in between. Per the germline V gene, CDR1 is SGHNT and CDR2 is YYREEE (reference sequence). The CDR3 loop spans 13 amino acids.

The V and J genes are TRBV19 and TRBJ1-2, with D possibly being TRBD1 (6 bases). The CDR3 loop spans 14 amino acids. Per the germline V gene, CDR1 is LNHDA and CDR2 is SQIVND (reference sequence). The germline V and J ends were trimmed by 6 bases and 7 bases, with 18 bases remaining between them. CDR3 DNA: TGTGCCAGTAGCCCCGACGGGGGGCAGGCTGGCTACACCTTC. Residues: CASSPDGGQAGYTF.

The genes are TRBV19 and TRBJ2-1; 7 nucleotides agree with TRBD2. The CDR3 covers 15 residues. Germline values: CDR1 LNHDA, CDR2 SQIVND (reference sequence). J was trimmed by 6 bases and V by 0 bases; bases with no gene match: 5. CDR3 coding DNA: TGTGCCAGTAGTATAGATCGAGTAGCGGGCAATGAGCAGTTCTTC. This sequence encodes CASSIDRVAGNEQFF.

This clone has a single count. This chain joins TRBV24-1 and TRBJ2-1; 12 bases map to TRBD2. This CDR3 spans 15 amino acids. Germline V gene lookup returns CDR1 KGHDR and CDR2 SFDVKD. Trimming cost V 5 bases and J 7 bases; bases outside gene matches: 5. The CDR3 DNA is TGTGCCACCAGTGGGGAGACTAGCGGGAGTAATGAGCAGTTCTTC. Translating it yields CATSGETSGSNEQFF.

The chain links TRBV9 to TRBJ2-1; 13 positions agree with TRBD2. Germline assignment: CDR1 SGDLS and CDR2 YYNGEE. V shed 4 bases, J shed 9 bases, and the junction held 7 bases outside the gene matches. The length of the CDR3 is 15 residues. This CDR3 is CASSPGTSGAGEQFF. In DNA form, the CDR3 reads TGTGCCAGCAGCCCCGGGACTAGCGGGGCCGGTGAGCAGTTCTTC.

V usage is TRBV10-3 and J usage is TRBJ2-2; D gene ambiguous. The CDR3 spans 13 residues. V gave up 6 bases and J gave up 3 bases, with 8 bases separating them. Germline V gives CDR1 ENHRY, CDR2 SYGVKD. The CDR3 protein is CAIRERDTGELFF. CDR3 nucleotides: TGTGCCATCAGAGAGAGAGACACCGGGGAGCTGTTTTTT.

This rearrangement joins TRBV5-1 to TRBJ2-5, with 11 nucleotides matching TRBD2. The V gene end was trimmed by 7 bases and the J gene end by 4 bases; junction bases not matched to a gene: 6. This CDR3 has 14 amino acids. CDR1 and CDR2 (germline): SGHRS, YFSETQ. The CDR3 loop reads CASYSGGAAETQYF. DNA for the CDR3: TGCGCCAGCTATAGCGGGGGGGCCGCAGAGACCCAGTACTTC.

The chain joins TRBV11-3 to TRBJ2-1; TRBD2 is a possible D gene (6 bases). The CDR3 loop spans 14 amino acids. V lost 4 bases and J lost 6, with 13 bases in between. Germline CDR1 SGHNT, CDR2 YENEEA. This chain's CDR3 is CASSSYPSANEQFF. The DNA for the CDR3 is TGTGCCAGCAGCTCCTATCCTAGCGCCAATGAGCAGTTCTTC. Supplemented by reference TRBV11-3 and TRBJ2-1, the full variable domain reads EAGVVQSPRYKIIEKKQPVAFWCNPISGHNTLYWYLQNLGQGPELLIRYENEEAVDDSQLPKDRFSAERLKGVDSTLKIQPAELGDSAVYLCASSSYPSANEQFFGPGTRLTVL.